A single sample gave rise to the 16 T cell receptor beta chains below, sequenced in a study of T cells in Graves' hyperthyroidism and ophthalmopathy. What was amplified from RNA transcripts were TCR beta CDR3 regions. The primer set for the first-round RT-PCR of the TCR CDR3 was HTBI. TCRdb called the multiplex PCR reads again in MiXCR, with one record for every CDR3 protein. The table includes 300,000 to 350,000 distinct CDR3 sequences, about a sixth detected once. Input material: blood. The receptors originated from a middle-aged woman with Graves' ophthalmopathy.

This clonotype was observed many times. Here the CDR3 reads CSATKSRALQETQYF. The DNA for the CDR3 is TGCAGTGCAACCAAAAGTCGTGCCTTACAAGAGACCCAGTACTTC. The V call is TRBV20-1, the J call TRBJ2-5; no definite D call. Germline CDR1 DFQATT, CDR2 SNEGSKA (reference sequence). The CDR3 loop spans 15 amino acids. Trimming pared 6 bases from V and 2 bases from J, leaving 19 bases between.

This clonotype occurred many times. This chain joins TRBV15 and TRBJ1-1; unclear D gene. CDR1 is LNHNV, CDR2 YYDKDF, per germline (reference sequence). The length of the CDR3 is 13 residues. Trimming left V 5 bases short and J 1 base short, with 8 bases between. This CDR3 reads CATSPSRNTEAFF. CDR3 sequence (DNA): TGTGCCACCAGCCCGAGCCGGAACACTGAAGCTTTCTTT.

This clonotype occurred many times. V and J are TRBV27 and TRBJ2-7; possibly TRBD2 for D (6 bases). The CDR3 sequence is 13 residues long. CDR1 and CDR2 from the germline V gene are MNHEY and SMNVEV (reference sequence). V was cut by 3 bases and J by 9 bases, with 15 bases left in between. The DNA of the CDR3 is TGTGCCAGCAGTTTGGAGGGGCCGAGGGGGCAGTACTTC. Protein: CASSLEGPRGQYF.

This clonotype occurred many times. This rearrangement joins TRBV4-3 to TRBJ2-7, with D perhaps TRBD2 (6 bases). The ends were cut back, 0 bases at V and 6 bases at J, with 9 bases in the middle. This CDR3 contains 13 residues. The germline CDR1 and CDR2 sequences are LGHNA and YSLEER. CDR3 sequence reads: CASSQDGGSEQYF. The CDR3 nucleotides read TGCGCCAGCAGCCAAGATGGGGGGAGCGAGCAGTACTTC.

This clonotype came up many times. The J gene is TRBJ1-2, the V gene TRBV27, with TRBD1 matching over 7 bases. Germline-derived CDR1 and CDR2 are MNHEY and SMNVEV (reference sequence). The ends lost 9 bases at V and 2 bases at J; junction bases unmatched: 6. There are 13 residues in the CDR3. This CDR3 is CASRTGHNYGYTF. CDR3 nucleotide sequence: TGTGCCAGTCGGACAGGCCACAACTATGGCTACACCTTC.

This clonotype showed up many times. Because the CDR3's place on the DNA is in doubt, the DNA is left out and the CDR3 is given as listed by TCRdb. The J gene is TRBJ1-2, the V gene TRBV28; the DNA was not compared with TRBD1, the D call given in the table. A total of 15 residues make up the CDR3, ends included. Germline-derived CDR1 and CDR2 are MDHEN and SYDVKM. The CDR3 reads CATHRGGQGGYGCTF.

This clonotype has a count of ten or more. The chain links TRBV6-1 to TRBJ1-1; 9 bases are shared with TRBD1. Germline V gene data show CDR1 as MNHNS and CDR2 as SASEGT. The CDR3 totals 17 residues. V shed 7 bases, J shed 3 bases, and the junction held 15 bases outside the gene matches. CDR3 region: CASTTPTGGLGDTEAFF. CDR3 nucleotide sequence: TGTGCCAGCACCACACCAACAGGGGGCCTAGGGGACACTGAAGCTTTCTTT.

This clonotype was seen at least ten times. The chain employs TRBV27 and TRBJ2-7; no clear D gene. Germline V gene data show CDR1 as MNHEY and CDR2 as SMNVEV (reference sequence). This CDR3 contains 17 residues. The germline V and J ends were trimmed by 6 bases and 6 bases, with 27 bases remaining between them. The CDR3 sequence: CASSRSGSNTGLSEQYF. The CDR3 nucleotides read TGTGCCAGCAGCCGGTCTGGGTCGAACACCGGCCTCTCCGAGCAGTACTTC.

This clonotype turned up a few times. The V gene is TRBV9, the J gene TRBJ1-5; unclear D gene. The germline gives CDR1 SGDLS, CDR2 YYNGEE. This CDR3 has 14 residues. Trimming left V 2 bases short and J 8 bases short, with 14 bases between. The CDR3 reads CASSVDGSGEPQHF. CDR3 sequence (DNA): TGTGCCAGCAGCGTTGACGGGTCCGGGGAGCCCCAGCATTTT.

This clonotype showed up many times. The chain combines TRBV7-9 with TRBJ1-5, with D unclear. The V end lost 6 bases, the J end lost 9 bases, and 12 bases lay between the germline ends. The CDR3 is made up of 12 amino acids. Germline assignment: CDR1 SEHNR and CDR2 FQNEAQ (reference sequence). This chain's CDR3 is CASSLARGPQHF. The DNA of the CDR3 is TGTGCCAGCAGTCTCGCCCGAGGGCCCCAGCATTTT.

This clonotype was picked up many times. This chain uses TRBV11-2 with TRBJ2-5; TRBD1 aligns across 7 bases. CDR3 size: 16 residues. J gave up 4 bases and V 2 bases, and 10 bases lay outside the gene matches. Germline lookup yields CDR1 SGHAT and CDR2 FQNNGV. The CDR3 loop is CASSLQGGEVRETQYF. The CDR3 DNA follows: TGTGCCAGCAGCTTACAAGGGGGCGAGGTGCGAGAGACCCAGTACTTC.

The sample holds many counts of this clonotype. The CDR3 spells CSAGTVNTEAFF. CDR3 nucleotides: TGCAGCGCCGGGACAGTGAACACTGAAGCTTTCTTT. V gene TRBV29-1 combines with J gene TRBJ1-1; TRBD1 matches at 7 bases. The CDR3 length is 12 residues. V lost 7 bases to trimming and J lost 0 bases; unmatched junction nucleotides: 2. CDR1 is SQVTM and CDR2 is ANQGSEA in the germline V gene.

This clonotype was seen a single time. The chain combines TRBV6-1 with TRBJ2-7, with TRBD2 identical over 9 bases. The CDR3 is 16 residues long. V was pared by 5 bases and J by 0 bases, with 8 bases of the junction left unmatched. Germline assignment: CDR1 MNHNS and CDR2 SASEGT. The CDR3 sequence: CASSLRLAVPSYEQYF. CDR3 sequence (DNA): TGTGCCAGCAGTCTTAGACTAGCGGTCCCCTCCTACGAGCAGTACTTC.

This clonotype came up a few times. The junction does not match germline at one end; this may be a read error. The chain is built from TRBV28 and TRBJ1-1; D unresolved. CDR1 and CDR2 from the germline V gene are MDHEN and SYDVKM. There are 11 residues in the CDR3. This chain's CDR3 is CAISLPTEASF. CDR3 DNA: TGTGCCATCAGTTTACCAACTGAAGCTTCCTTT.

The CDR3 DNA sequence: TGCAGCGTCGAGGGACTAGCTAGCTCAGATACGCAGTATTTT. Amino acids: CSVEGLASSDTQYF. The rearrangement uses TRBV29-1 and TRBJ2-3, with 9 bases fitting TRBD2. Germline values: CDR1 SQVTM, CDR2 ANQGSEA. The length of the CDR3 is 14 residues. V was clipped by 6 bases and J by 4 bases; unmatched bases: 8.

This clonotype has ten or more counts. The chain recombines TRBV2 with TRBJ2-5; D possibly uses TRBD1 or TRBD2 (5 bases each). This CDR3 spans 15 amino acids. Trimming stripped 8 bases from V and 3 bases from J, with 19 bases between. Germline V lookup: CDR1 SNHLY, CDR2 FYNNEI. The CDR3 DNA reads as TGTGCCAGCGGGACGGGGCAGGGCTGGGAAGAGACCCAGTACTTC. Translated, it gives CASGTGQGWEETQYF.